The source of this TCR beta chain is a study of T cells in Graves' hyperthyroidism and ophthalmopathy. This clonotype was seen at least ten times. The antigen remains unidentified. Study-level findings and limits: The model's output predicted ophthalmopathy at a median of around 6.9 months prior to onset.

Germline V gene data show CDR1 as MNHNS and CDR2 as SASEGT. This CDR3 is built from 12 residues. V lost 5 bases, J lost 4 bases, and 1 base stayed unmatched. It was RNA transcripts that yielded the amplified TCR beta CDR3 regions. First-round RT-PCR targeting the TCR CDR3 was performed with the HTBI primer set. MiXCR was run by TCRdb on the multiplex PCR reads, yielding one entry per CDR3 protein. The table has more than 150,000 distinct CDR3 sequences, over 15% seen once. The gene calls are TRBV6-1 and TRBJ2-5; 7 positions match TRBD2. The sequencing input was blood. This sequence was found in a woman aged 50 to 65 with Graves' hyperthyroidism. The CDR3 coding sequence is TGTGCCAGCAGTTCTAGCGGAGAGACCCAGTACTTC. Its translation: CASSSSGETQYF.